This TCR beta chain comes out of a study of shared clonotypes between healthy human individuals. Produced via immunoSEQ multiplex PCR; TCRdb's table is partial and in-frame only. Among just over 2,000,000 clones listed, around 96% were seen once. Terminally differentiated effector memory CD45RA+ cells were excluded from the naive CD8 cells, which were CD45RO-negative and positively selected for CCR7. The CDR3 covers 16 residues. The trim removed 3 bases at V and 3 bases at J, leaving 7 bases unmatched. Germline V gene sequence: CDR1 LNHNV, CDR2 YYDKDF (reference sequence). Sequences were obtained from naive CD8+ T cells sorted from blood. This TCR derives from a man younger than 35 in good health. This chain links TRBV15 with TRBJ2-4; 8 bases line up with TRBD1. CDR3 in DNA: TGTGCCACCAGCAGTGGGACGACAGGGGTCAAAAACATTCAGTACTTC. Translation: CATSSGTTGVKNIQYF. Based on the CDR3 plus reference TRBV15 and TRBJ2-4, the full variable domain is DAMVIQNPRYQVTQFGKPVTLSCSQTLNHNVMYWYQQKSSQAPKLLFHYYDKDFNNEADTPDNFQSRRPNTSFCFLDIRSPGLGDTAMYLCATSSGTTGVKNIQYFGAGTRLSVL.